This T cell receptor (beta chain) emerged from a study of T-cell memory formation after mild COVID-19 (dated by TCRdb to the early 2020s). Context from the whole study: Most TCR sequence clusters were specific to one of the two donors. Two young, previously healthy adult volunteers, one female and one male, were included in the cohort. In a couple of donors, T-cell clones that expanded and contracted after mild COVID-19 were followed by sequencing TCRalpha and TCRbeta repertoires longitudinally.

PBMCs were isolated by Ficoll-Paque density gradient centrifugation. Of note for this clonotype: Its cognate antigen has yet to be identified. There are no base qualities to consult, and no much larger clone falls within one base.

General conclusions and limits of the study: Some responding clones were found in pre-infection memory, which suggests that pre-existing cross-reactive memory T cells took part in the SARS-CoV-2 response. Whether the second-wave clones peaking on day 37 were SARS-CoV-2 specific was not confirmed. From day 15 to 85, contracting clones showed balanced CD4/CD8 phenotypes, whereas a second wave of clones that expanded from day 15 to 37 leaned towards CD4+. Contracting CD4+ clones were located mainly in the CM and EM memory subsets, whereas CD8+ clones were found to be enriched in EMRA. Only two mild cases were covered in the study, and larger cohorts including severe cases with pre-infection samples were considered necessary.

Sequences SQVTM (CDR1) and ANQGSEA (CDR2) are obtained from the germline V gene. V is cut by 2 bases and J by 6 bases, and the space between the germline ends is 7 bases. The CDR3, cysteine through phenylalanine, is 12 amino acids long. Of the read, only the CDR3 DNA is kept; its 36 bases are in frame from base 1. The reads were generated on an Illumina NovaSeq 6000. TCRalpha and TCRbeta cDNA libraries were built by 5'RACE with constant-segment primers, adding sample barcodes and unique molecular identifiers. Trizol reagent was used to extract RNA from every sample. Library amplification was performed in two PCR steps, and a second sample barcode and Illumina TruSeq adapters were introduced in the second step. Sequencing of libraries was performed on an Illumina NovaSeq with 2 x 150 bp paired-end reads. Under the source paper's analysis protocol: Demultiplexing of reads and collapsing into UMI-guided consensus sequences were performed with migec v1.2.7. With mixcr v2.1.11, UMI consensuses were aligned to TRA and TRB V and J templates and assembled into clonotypes. Clonotypes were classified as expanded or contracted when called significant by both edgeR and NoisET, with noise models trained on biological replicates. For edgeR calls, the cutoffs were a false discovery rate-adjusted p below 0.01 and a log2 fold-change threshold of 1. As an exploratory analysis of dynamics, max-normalized trajectories of the 1000 most abundant clonotypes were examined by PCA with hierarchical clustering. Separately sequenced CD4+ and CD8+ repertoires were used to assign a CD4 or CD8 phenotype to each responding clone. The public reads were reprocessed in TCRdb via fastp at Q25 and MiXCR, keeping in-frame beta chains. Every CDR3 protein is listed once, alongside the most common genes and DNA of its rows. The V and J calls and clone size are TCRdb's, not the authors'. The sample records some 450,000 distinct CDR3 sequences, more than 15% of which are singletons. 20% to 25% of the sample is held by the ten biggest clonotypes.

The TCR comes from a man aged 18 to 29 who had mild COVID-19 (a few samples of this study predate the infection). The sample titles of this study are shuffled in the database, so cell type and time point are left out; the donor was told from shared clones. The chain is encoded by TRBV29-1 joined to TRBJ1-4; no D gene call is confident. The specimen was PBMCs or a T cell subset sorted from them (not recorded which). The CDR3 protein sequence reads: CSVEKDDEKLFF. The DNA reads as follows: TGCAGCGTTGAAAAGGACGATGAAAAACTGTTTTTT.